These T cell receptor beta chains were read from a single sample in a study of blood T cell repertoires in COVID-19. Sequencing was performed with immunoSEQ multiplex PCR; in TCRdb, only in-frame clones are kept and a portion is missing. The table includes about 160,000 clones, around 80% detected once. The sequencing input was PBMCs or T cells enriched from blood (not recorded which). The receptors were sampled from a woman aged 45 to 65 who had recovered from COVID-19. Both conserved end residues are part of each CDR3. A D gene is named only where the DNA matches it firmly. Clone size appears in some rows only: once, few, many, or a class for an expanded clone.

>TRBJ1-1|TRBV19|.|.
CASSIGGNTEAFF
TGTGCCAGTAGTATCGGAGGGAACACTGAAGCTTTCTTT
>TRBJ1-3|TRBV19|once|.
CASSLRSGNTIYF
TGTGCCAGTAGTCTCCGCTCTGGAAACACCATATATTTT
>TRBJ2-1|TRBV4-3|.|.
CASSQEEGPYNEQFF
TGCGCCAGCAGCCAAGAGGAGGGCCCCTACAATGAGCAGTTCTTC
>TRBJ2-1|TRBV7-2|.|TRBD2
CASGTSLVRNEQFF
TGTGCCAGTGGGACTAGCTTAGTGCGCAATGAGCAGTTCTTC
>TRBJ2-7|TRBV7-6|.|TRBD2
CASSPQSGRGEQYF
TGTGCCAGCAGCCCACAAAGCGGGAGAGGCGAGCAGTACTTC
>TRBJ1-2|TRBV2|.|TRBD1
CASSVLGQGVEGYTF
TGTGCCAGCAGTGTATTGGGACAGGGCGTTGAGGGCTACACCTTC
>TRBJ2-5|TRBV6-5|few|TRBD1
CASNTQGFETQYF
TGTGCCAGCAACACACAGGGGTTCGAGACCCAGTACTTC
>TRBJ1-2|TRBV5-1|once|.
CASSRGASNYGYTF
TGCGCCAGCAGCCGGGGGGCGAGTAACTATGGCTACACCTTC
>TRBJ1-4|TRBV5-8|.|.
CASSSGTHNEKLFF
TGTGCCAGCAGCTCCGGGACACATAATGAAAAACTGTTTTTT
>TRBJ2-2|TRBV6-5|.|.
CASSRAGQIGELFF
TGTGCCAGCTCTAGGGCAGGGCAGATCGGGGAGCTGTTTTTT
>TRBJ1-6|TRBV7-3|.|.
CASSLLYNSPLHF
TGTGCCAGCAGCCTACTATATAATTCACCCCTCCACTTT
>TRBJ2-1|TRBV24-1|.|.
CATSDPAAGTYNEQFF
TGTGCCACCAGTGATCCGGCGGCGGGGACCTACAATGAGCAGTTCTTC
>TRBJ1-3|TRBV28|once|.
CASSLNGAIYF
TGTGCCAGCAGTTTGAACGGGGCCATATATTTT
>TRBJ1-2|TRBV7-2|.|.
CASSLASGRGSNYGYTF
TGTGCCAGCAGCTTAGCGTCAGGGCGGGGATCTAACTATGGCTACACCTTC
>TRBJ1-2|TRBV9|.|TRBD1
CASSVRDRESNGYTF
TGTGCCAGCAGCGTTAGGGACAGGGAGTCTAATGGCTACACCTTC
>TRBJ2-7|TRBV12-3/TRBV12-4|.|.
CASSRQSSYEQYF
TGTGCCAGCTCCCGACAAAGCTCCTACGAGCAGTACTTC
>TRBJ2-3|TRBV28|.|.
CASSWGRAGGTDTQYF
TGTGCCAGCAGTTGGGGGCGCGCGGGGGGCACAGATACGCAGTATTTT
>TRBJ2-5|TRBV4-1|once|TRBD2
CASSQDPRGGQETQYF
TGCGCCAGCAGCCAAGATCCGCGCGGGGGGCAAGAGACCCAGTACTTC
>TRBJ2-2|TRBV7-2|.|.
CASSTGNTGELFF
TGTGCCAGCAGCACAGGGAACACCGGGGAGCTGTTTTTT
>TRBJ1-2|TRBV7-2|.|.
CASSLGRVDGYTF
TGTGCCAGCAGCTTAGGTCGGGTAGATGGCTACACCTTC
>TRBJ1-2|TRBV10-2|.|.
CASSDPLGGGYTF
TGCGCCAGCAGCGACCCCCTTGGCGGTGGCTACACCTTC
>TRBJ2-4|TRBV7-2|.|.
CASSLAPSVQNIQYF
TGTGCCAGCAGCTTAGCTCCAAGCGTCCAAAACATTCAGTACTTC
>TRBJ1-1|TRBV11-2|once|TRBD1
CASSLGQTLTNTEAFF
TGTGCCAGCAGCTTGGGACAGACATTAACGAACACTGAAGCTTTCTTT
>TRBJ1-1|TRBV12-3/TRBV12-4|few|TRBD1
CASGRGLGTEAFF
TGTGCCAGCGGTAGGGGGCTGGGCACTGAAGCTTTCTTT
>TRBJ2-1|TRBV7-9|.|TRBD1
CASSLRQGVASYNEQFF
TGTGCCAGCAGCCTAAGACAGGGTGTAGCGTCCTACAATGAGCAGTTCTTC
>TRBJ1-2|TRBV5-8|.|.
CASSLASYGYTF
TGTGCCAGCAGCTTGGCCAGCTATGGCTACACCTTC
>TRBJ2-7|TRBV3-1/TRBV3-2|once|TRBD2
CASSQGGGLAGREQYF
TGTGCCAGCAGCCAAGGTGGGGGACTAGCGGGTCGAGAGCAGTACTTC
>TRBJ1-3|TRBV7-8|once|TRBD1
CASSLGRQGRPGNTIYF
TGTGCCAGCAGCTTGGGACGACAGGGTCGGCCTGGAAACACCATATATTTT
>TRBJ1-4|TRBV7-2|.|TRBD1
CASSLARQGATNEKLFF
TGTGCCAGCAGCTTAGCCAGACAGGGGGCAACTAATGAAAAACTGTTTTTT
>TRBJ1-1|TRBV7-3|.|.
CASSFAEAGPNTEAFF
TGTGCCAGCAGCTTTGCCGAGGCTGGCCCGAACACTGAAGCTTTCTTT
>TRBJ2-1|TRBV7-2|.|.
CASSLRGYNEQFF
TGTGCCAGCAGCTTACGGGGTTACAATGAGCAGTTCTTC
>TRBJ1-6|TRBV10-2|.|.
CASSPNRGSPLHF
TGCGCCAGCAGTCCTAATCGGGGTTCACCCCTCCACTTT
>TRBJ1-5|TRBV25-1|.|.
CASSADGYSNQPQHF
TGTGCCAGCAGTGCCGACGGGTATAGCAATCAGCCCCAGCATTTT
>TRBJ2-1|TRBV7-7|.|.
CASINKFGEQFF
TGTGCTAGCATCAACAAGTTTGGTGAGCAGTTCTTC
>TRBJ2-7|TRBV18|.|.
CASSPNGLREQYF
TGTGCCAGCTCACCGAACGGGTTAAGAGAGCAGTACTTC
>TRBJ1-6|TRBV18|.|TRBD1
CASSPDRGNGNSPLHF
TGTGCCAGCTCACCCGACAGGGGAAATGGGAATTCACCCCTCCACTTT
>TRBJ1-1|TRBV19|.|TRBD1
CASRGPGGANTEAFF
TGTGCCAGTCGTGGGCCAGGGGGCGCGAACACTGAAGCTTTCTTT
>TRBJ1-5|TRBV28|.|.
CASSSGVRSQHF
TGTGCCAGCAGTTCGGGGGTGAGATCCCAGCATTTT
>TRBJ2-2|TRBV7-2|once|TRBD2
CASSLGLAGVTGELFF
TGTGCCAGCAGCTTAGGGCTAGCGGGGGTCACCGGGGAGCTGTTTTTT
>TRBJ2-3|TRBV2|once|.
CASSEGGGATFWDTQYF
TGTGCCAGCAGTGAGGGAGGGGGGGCCACATTTTGGGATACGCAGTATTTT
>TRBJ2-1|TRBV7-9|.|TRBD1
CASSSDRGLLNEQFF
TGTGCCAGCAGCTCGGACAGGGGGCTTCTTAATGAGCAGTTCTTC
>TRBJ1-5|TRBV4-3|.|.
CASSQDLRSNQPQHF
TGCGCCAGCAGCCAAGACCTACGGAGCAATCAGCCCCAGCATTTT
>TRBJ1-5|TRBV28|.|.
CASGETVAQPQHF
TGTGCCAGCGGGGAGACGGTGGCTCAGCCCCAGCATTTT
>TRBJ2-7|TRBV5-4|.|TRBD1
CASSQGQGYGYEQYF
TGTGCCAGCAGCCAAGGACAGGGGTATGGGTACGAGCAGTACTTC
>TRBJ1-1|TRBV9|.|TRBD1
CASSGRGDESEAFF
TGTGCCAGCAGCGGCAGGGGGGACGAGAGTGAAGCTTTCTTT
>TRBJ2-7|TRBV27|.|.
CASSLYGQSYEQYF
TGTGCCAGCAGTCTCTACGGACAGTCCTACGAGCAGTACTTC
>TRBJ1-4|TRBV2|.|.
CASSRGGSAGATNEKLFF
TGTGCCAGCAGTAGGGGGGGTTCGGCTGGAGCAACTAATGAAAAACTGTTTTTT
>TRBJ1-2|TRBV6-2/TRBV6-3|.|.
CASSYPGKGYGYTF
TGTGCCAGCAGTTACCCGGGGAAGGGCTATGGCTACACCTTC
>TRBJ2-3|TRBV7-3|.|.
CASSSEGGRVDTQYF
TGTGCCAGCAGCTCTGAGGGGGGGCGCGTAGATACGCAGTATTTT
>TRBJ2-1|TRBV9|.|.
CASSVIGVNEQFF
TGTGCCAGCAGCGTAATCGGGGTTAATGAGCAGTTCTTC
>TRBJ1-5|TRBV2|.|.
CASRRGQGGNQPQHF
TGTGCCAGCAGGCGTGGACAAGGGGGCAATCAGCCCCAGCATTTT
>TRBJ2-5|TRBV6-5|.|.
CASSYSRVQETQYF
TGTGCCAGCAGTTACAGCAGGGTCCAAGAGACCCAGTACTTC
>TRBJ1-1|TRBV27|.|.
CATLAGDRLGAEAFF
TGTGCCACCCTCGCGGGAGACAGGTTGGGGGCTGAAGCTTTCTTT
>TRBJ1-5|TRBV6-2/TRBV6-3|.|.
CASSRQSNQPQHF
TGTGCCAGCAGTAGACAGAGCAATCAGCCCCAGCATTTT
>TRBJ2-2|TRBV5-1|.|.
CASSLWPSSGELFF
TGCGCCAGCAGCTTGTGGCCCTCATCCGGGGAGCTGTTTTTT
>TRBJ2-1|TRBV7-2|.|.
CASSLVSGANEQFF
TGTGCCAGCAGCTTAGTTTCAGGGGCTAATGAGCAGTTCTTC
>TRBJ2-7|TRBV28|.|.
CASSKAELQGKEQYF
TGTGCCAGCAGCAAGGCGGAGCTTCAGGGGAAAGAGCAGTACTTC
>TRBJ1-3|TRBV18|.|.
CASSPFTSSGNTIYF
TGTGCCAGCTCACCCTTTACCAGCTCTGGAAACACCATATATTTT
>TRBJ2-1|TRBV4-3|.|.
CASSQDPGLKQFF
TGCGCCAGCAGCCAAGACCCTGGACTGAAGCAGTTCTTC